This T cell receptor (beta chain) was captured in a study of cytomegalovirus exposure and HLA in healthy donors. Whole-study results and caveats: TCR beta sequences numbering 15,000 to 20,000 were associated with HLA alleles at 0.05 false discovery rate in a later analysis. TCR beta chain V- and J-gene trimming was linked, in a later analysis, to a missense variant in DCLRE1C. Rare TCR sequences predominated, though certain public TCRs were found in many donors.

This PCR relied on a set of 60 Vbeta primers and 13 Jbeta primers. Method: immunoSEQ multiplex PCR; TCRdb's copy keeps in-frame clones and lacks some. In the table there are 200,000 to 300,000 clones, 82% of which are singletons. As for this clone: Antigen: not known. A read error may produce the germline difference seen at one junction end.

Per germline, CDR1 SEHNR and CDR2 FQNEAQ (reference sequence). The CDR3 runs 11 residues. The chain links TRBV7-9 to TRBJ1-2; D not certain. The source material was PBMCs. The TCR sequence derives from a woman aged 40 to 55 in good health and CMV-seropositive. As DNA, the CDR3 is TGTTCCAGCACCCTGTTCTATGGCTACACCTTC. Its protein is CSSTLFYGYTF. The full variable domain, completed using reference TRBV7-9 and TRBJ1-2, is DTGVSQNPRHKITKRGQNVTFRCDPISEHNRLYWYRQTLGQGPEFLTYFQNEAQLEKSRLLSDRFSAERPKGSFSTLEIQRTEQGDSAMYLCSSTLFYGYTFGSGTRLTVV.